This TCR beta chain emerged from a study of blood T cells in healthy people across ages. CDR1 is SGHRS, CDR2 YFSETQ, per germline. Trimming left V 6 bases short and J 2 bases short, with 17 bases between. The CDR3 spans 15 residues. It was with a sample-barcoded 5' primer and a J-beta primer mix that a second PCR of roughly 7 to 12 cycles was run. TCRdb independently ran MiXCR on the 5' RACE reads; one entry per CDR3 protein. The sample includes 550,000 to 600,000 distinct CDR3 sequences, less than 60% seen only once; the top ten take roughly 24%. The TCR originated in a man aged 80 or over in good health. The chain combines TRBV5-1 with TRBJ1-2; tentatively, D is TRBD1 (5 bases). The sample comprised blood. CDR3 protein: CASNPTDYPNYGYTF. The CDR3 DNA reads TGCGCCAGCAATCCGACAGATTACCCAAACTATGGCTACACCTTC.